One TCR beta chain is described in this entry. What it recognizes is unknown. Primers for the PCR totalled 60 Vbeta and 13 Jbeta. Sequencing used immunoSEQ multiplex PCR; TCRdb keeps in-frame clones, though not all of them. The table includes over 65,000 clones, approximately 78% detected once. V gave up 6 bases and J gave up 8 bases, with 19 bases separating them. This CDR3 comprises 15 residues. Per germline, CDR1 MNHNS and CDR2 SASEGT. The sample comes from a study of cytomegalovirus exposure and HLA in healthy donors. Study results and limitations: Most TCR sequences were seen very rarely across donors, but some public TCRs occurred in many.

This rearrangement joins TRBV6-1 to TRBJ1-4, with D perhaps matching TRBD1 (6 bases). Sequencing was done on a sample of PBMCs. The TCR was taken from a man aged 35 to 55 in good health and CMV-seronegative. CDR3 nucleotide sequence: TGTGCCAGCAGAAAGCAGGGGCCCAGGGAGGAAAAACTGTTTTTT. Amino acid sequence: CASRKQGPREEKLFF.